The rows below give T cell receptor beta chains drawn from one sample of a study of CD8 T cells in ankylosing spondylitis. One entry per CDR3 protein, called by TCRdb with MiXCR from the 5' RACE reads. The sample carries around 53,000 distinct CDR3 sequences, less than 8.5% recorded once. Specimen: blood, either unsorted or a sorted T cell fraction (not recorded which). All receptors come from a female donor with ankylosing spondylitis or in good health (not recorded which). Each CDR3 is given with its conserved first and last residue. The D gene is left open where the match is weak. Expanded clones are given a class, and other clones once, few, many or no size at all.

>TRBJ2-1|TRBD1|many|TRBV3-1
CASSQPPSRDRGFNEQFF
TGTGCCAGCAGCCAACCTCCCTCCCGGGACAGAGGGTTCAATGAGCAGTTCTTC
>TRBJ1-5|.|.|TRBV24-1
CATSDADPPQHF
TGTGCCACCAGTGACGCGGATCCGCCCCAGCATTTT
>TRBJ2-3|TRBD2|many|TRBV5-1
CASSFYSGGAADTQYF
TGCGCCAGCAGCTTTTACAGCGGGGGGGCCGCAGATACGCAGTATTTT
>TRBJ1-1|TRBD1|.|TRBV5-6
CASQRDRGAEAFF
TGTGCCAGCCAACGGGACAGGGGCGCTGAAGCTTTCTTT
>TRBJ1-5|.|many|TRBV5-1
CASSADSFRQPQHF
TGCGCCAGCAGCGCCGACAGCTTTAGGCAGCCCCAGCATTTT
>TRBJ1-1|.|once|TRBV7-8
CASSLPGDLTEAFF
TGTGCCAGCAGCTTACCTGGCGACCTCACTGAAGCTTTCTTT
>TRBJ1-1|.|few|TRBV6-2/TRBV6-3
CASRGREAFF
TGTGCCAGCAGAGGTCGTGAAGCTTTCTTT
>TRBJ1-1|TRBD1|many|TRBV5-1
CASSLVGGGPEAFF
TGCGCCAGCAGCTTGGTAGGGGGCGGGCCTGAAGCTTTCTTT
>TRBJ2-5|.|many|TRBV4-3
CASSPGFRVRETQYF
TGCGCCAGCAGCCCCGGTTTTAGGGTACGCGAGACCCAGTACTTC
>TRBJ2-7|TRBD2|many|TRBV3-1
CASSPGLVWGYEQYF
TGTGCCAGCAGCCCGGGACTAGTGTGGGGCTACGAGCAGTACTTC
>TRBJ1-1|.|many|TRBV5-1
CASSLTIQGSKAFF
TGCGCCAGCAGCTTGACAATTCAGGGGAGCAAAGCTTTCTTT
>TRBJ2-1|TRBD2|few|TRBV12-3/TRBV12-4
CASRLLAGSLNEQFF
TGTGCCAGCAGGCTACTAGCGGGGAGTCTCAATGAGCAGTTCTTC
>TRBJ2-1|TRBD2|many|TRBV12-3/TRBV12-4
CASRYAGGSYNEQFF
TGTGCCAGCAGATATGCGGGGGGGTCCTACAATGAGCAGTTCTTC
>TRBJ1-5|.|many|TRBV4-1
CASSQGGGHQPQHF
TGCGCCAGCAGCCAAGGAGGGGGGCACCAGCCCCAGCATTTT
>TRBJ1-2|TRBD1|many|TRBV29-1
CSVREGGGIDGYTF
TGCAGCGTTCGGGAAGGGGGCGGGATAGATGGCTACACCTTC
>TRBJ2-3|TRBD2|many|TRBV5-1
CASSARTSGGRTDTQYF
TGCGCCAGCAGCGCCCGGACTAGCGGGGGCCGCACAGATACGCAGTATTTT
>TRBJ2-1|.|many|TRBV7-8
CASRSRGLLYNEQFF
TGTGCCAGCCGCAGTCGGGGACTCCTCTACAATGAGCAGTTCTTC
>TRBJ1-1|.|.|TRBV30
CARGPGLQWNTEAFF
TGTGCCAGGGGCCCGGGCCTTCAATGGAACACTGAAGCTTTCTTT
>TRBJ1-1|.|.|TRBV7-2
CASSLGGDWSTEAFF
TGTGCCAGCAGCTTAGGAGGGGATTGGAGTACTGAAGCTTTCTTT
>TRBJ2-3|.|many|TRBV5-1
CASSLDELPQYF
TGCGCCAGCAGCTTGGACGAACTGCCGCAGTATTTT
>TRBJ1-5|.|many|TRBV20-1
CSASRLNQPQHF
TGCAGTGCTAGTCGACTCAATCAGCCCCAGCATTTT
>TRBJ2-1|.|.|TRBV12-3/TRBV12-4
CASSEPGIEVLNEQFF
TGTGCCAGCAGTGAGCCGGGGATCGAGGTCCTAAATGAGCAGTTCTTC
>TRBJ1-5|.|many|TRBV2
CASSEGSRQPQHF
TGTGCCAGCAGTGAGGGCAGTAGGCAGCCCCAGCATTTT
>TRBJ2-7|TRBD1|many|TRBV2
CASRTGFDLEQYF
TGTGCCAGCAGGACAGGGTTTGATCTCGAGCAGTACTTC
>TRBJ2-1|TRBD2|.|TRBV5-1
CASRAGVNEQFF
TGCGCCAGCCGGGCGGGGGTCAATGAGCAGTTCTTC
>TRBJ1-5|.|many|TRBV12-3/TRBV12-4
CASSFLGYSNQPQHF
TGTGCCAGCAGTTTTTTGGGTTATAGCAATCAGCCCCAGCATTTT
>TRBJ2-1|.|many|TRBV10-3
CAISDYQDEQFF
TGTGCCATCAGTGACTACCAGGATGAGCAGTTCTTC
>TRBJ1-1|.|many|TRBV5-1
CASSPLGSTSLEAFF
TGCGCCAGCAGCCCCCTCGGGTCGACAAGCCTTGAAGCTTTCTTT
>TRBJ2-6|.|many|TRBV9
CASSVVASGANVLTF
TGTGCCAGCAGCGTAGTAGCAAGTGGGGCCAACGTCCTGACTTTC
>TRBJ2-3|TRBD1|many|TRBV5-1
CASSGVQGEADTQYF
TGCGCCAGCAGCGGCGTACAGGGGGAGGCAGATACGCAGTATTTT
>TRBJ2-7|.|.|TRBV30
CAWSVSQGYEQYF
TGTGCCTGGAGTGTCTCTCAGGGGTACGAGCAGTACTTC
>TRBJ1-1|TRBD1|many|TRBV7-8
CASSPRQGGNLNTEAFF
TGTGCCAGCAGCCCGCGACAGGGGGGGAATTTGAACACTGAAGCTTTCTTT
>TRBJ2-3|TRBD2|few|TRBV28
CASSPILSAGGGDTQYF
TGTGCCAGCAGCCCTATCCTCAGCGCGGGGGGCGGAGATACGCAGTATTTT
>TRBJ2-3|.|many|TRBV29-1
CSVKGLPLSGDTQYF
TGCAGCGTAAAGGGATTACCATTGAGCGGTGATACGCAGTATTTT